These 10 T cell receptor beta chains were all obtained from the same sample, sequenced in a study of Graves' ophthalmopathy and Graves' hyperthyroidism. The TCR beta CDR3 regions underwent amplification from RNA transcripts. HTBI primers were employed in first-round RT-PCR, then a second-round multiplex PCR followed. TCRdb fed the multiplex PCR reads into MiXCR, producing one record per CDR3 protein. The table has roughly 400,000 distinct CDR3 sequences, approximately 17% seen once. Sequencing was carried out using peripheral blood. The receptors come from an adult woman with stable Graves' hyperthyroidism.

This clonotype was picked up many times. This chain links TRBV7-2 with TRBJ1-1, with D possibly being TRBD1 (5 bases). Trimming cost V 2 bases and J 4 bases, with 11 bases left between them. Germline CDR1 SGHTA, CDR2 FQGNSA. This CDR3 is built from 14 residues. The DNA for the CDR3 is TGTGCCAGCAGCTTACATTGGGGGAGCACTGAAGCTTTCTTT. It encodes CASSLHWGSTEAFF. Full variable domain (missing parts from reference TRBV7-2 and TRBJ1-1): GAGVSQSPSNKVTEKGKDVELRCDPISGHTALYWYRQSLGQGLEFLIYFQGNSAPDKSGLPSDRFSAERTGGSVSTLTIQRTQQEDSAVYLCASSLHWGSTEAFFGQGTRLTVV.

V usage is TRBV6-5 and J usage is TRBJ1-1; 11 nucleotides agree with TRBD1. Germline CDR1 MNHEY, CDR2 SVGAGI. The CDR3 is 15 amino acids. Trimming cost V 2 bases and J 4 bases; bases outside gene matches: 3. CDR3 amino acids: CASSYTGTGGTEAFF. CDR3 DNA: TGTGCCAGCAGTTACACCGGGACAGGGGGCACTGAAGCTTTCTTT.

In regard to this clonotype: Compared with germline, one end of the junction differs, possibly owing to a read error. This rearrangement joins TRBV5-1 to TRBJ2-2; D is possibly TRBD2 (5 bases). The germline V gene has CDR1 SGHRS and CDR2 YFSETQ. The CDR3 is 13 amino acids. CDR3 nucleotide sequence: TGCGCCAGCAGCGGGGTAACGGCCGGGGATCTGTTTTTT. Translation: CASSGVTAGDLFF.

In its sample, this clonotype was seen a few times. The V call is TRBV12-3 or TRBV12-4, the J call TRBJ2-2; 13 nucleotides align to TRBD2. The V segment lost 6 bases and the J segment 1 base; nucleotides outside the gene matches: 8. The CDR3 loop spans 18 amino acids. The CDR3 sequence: CASRFGLAGEGNTGELFF. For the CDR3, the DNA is TGTGCCAGCAGGTTTGGACTAGCGGGAGAGGGGAACACCGGGGAGCTGTTTTTT.

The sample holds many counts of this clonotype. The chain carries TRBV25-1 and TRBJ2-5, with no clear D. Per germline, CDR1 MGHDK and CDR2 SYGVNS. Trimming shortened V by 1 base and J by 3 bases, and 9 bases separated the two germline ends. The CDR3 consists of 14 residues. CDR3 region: CASSEFITEETQYF. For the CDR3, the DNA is TGTGCCAGCAGTGAATTTATCACAGAAGAGACCCAGTACTTC. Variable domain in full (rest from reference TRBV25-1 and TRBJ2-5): EADIYQTPRYLVIGTGKKITLECSQTMGHDKMYWYQQDPGMELHLIHYSYGVNSTEKGDLSSESTVSRIRTEHFPLTLESARPSHTSQYLCASSEFITEETQYFGPGTRLLVL.

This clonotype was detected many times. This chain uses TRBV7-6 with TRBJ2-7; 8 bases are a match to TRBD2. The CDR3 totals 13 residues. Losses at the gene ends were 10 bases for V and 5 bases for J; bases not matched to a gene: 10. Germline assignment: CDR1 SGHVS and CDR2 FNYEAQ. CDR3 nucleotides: TGTGCCAAGTGGCGGGAGGAACCAAACGAGCAGTACTTC. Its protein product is CAKWREEPNEQYF. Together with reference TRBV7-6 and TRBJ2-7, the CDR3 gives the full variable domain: GAGVSQSPRYKVTKRGQDVALRCDPISGHVSLYWYRQALGQGPEFLTYFNYEAQQDKSGLPNDRFSAERPEGSISTLTIQRTEQRDSAMYRCAKWREEPNEQYFGPGTRLTVT.

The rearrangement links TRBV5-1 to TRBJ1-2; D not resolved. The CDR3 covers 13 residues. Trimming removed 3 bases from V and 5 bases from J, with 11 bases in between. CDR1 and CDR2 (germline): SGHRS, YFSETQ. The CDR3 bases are TGCGCCAGCAGCTCGGCAGGTACTTATGGCTACACCTTC. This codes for CASSSAGTYGYTF.

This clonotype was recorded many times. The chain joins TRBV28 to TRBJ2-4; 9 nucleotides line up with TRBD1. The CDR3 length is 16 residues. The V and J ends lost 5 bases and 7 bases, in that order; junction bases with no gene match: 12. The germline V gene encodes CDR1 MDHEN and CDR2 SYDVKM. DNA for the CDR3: TGTGCCAGCAGTCTACTTCCCGGGACAGGGCGGAACATTCAGTACTTC. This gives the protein CASSLLPGTGRNIQYF.

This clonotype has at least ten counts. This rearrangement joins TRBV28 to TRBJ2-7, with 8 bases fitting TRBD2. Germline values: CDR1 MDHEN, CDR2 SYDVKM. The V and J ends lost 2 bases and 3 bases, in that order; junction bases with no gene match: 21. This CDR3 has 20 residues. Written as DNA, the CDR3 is TGTGCCAGCAGTTTAGTCGGGTTTCCTAGCGGGCCGGAAAATCACTACGAGCAGTACTTC. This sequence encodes CASSLVGFPSGPENHYEQYF.

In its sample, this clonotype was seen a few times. The CDR3 DNA is TGTGCCAGTAGTATGTGGGCAGGAAGGTCCACCGGGGAGCTGTTTTTT. It translates to CASSMWAGRSTGELFF. V usage is TRBV19 and J usage is TRBJ2-2; D remains ambiguous. This CDR3 contains 16 residues. V was pared by 3 bases and J by 4 bases, with 15 bases between. The germline V gene has CDR1 LNHDA and CDR2 SQIVND (reference sequence).